Shown below are 14 T cell receptor beta chains from a single sample sequenced in a study of human T cells and chemical hapten exposure. Time point in this sample: patch test 2, 6 weeks after DPC sensitization. As for treatment: therapeutic diphenylcyclopropenone sensitization with weekly scalp DPC. TCRdb reprocessed the RACE reads via MiXCR and lists one record per CDR3 protein. This sample yields some 96,000 distinct CDR3 sequences, of which 9.3% are seen a single time; 2% to 2.5% belongs to the top ten. The specimen comprised whole blood, sampled in connection with sensitization to the hapten diphenylcyclopropenone (DPC). The source is a woman aged 35 to 49 with alopecia areata. Some clones in this sample may be carry-over from other donors' samples.

This clonotype occurred many times. The V gene is TRBV4-3, the J gene TRBJ2-5; D tentatively reads TRBD1 or TRBD2 (5 bases each). This CDR3 has 14 residues. V lost 1 base, J lost 2 bases, and 8 bases lay in between. Germline loops: CDR1 LGHNA, CDR2 YSLEER. CDR3 bases: TGCGCCAGCAGCCAAGCGGGGCCTCAAGAGACCCAGTACTTC. Encoded protein: CASSQAGPQETQYF.

This clonotype was counted only a few times. J is TRBJ2-5 and V is TRBV15, with 7 bases that match TRBD1. The germline gives CDR1 LNHNV, CDR2 YYDKDF (reference sequence). The CDR3 covers 15 residues. V shed 1 base, J shed 2 bases, and the junction held 4 bases outside the gene matches. Here the CDR3 reads CATSRGQGRQETQYF. CDR3 in DNA: TGTGCCACCAGCAGAGGACAGGGCCGACAAGAGACCCAGTACTTC.

This clonotype has only one observation. Given a much more abundant clone one base away, this may be a read error. The rearrangement links TRBV28 to TRBJ2-7; possible D gene TRBD1, 5 bases. The CDR3 length is 14 residues. Between the trimmed V and J ends, which lost 1 base and 6 bases, there was a span of 13 bases. Looked up from germline, CDR1 is MDHEN and CDR2 is SYDVKM. The CDR3 coding sequence is TGTGCCAGCAGTTTATCCGGACACCCCTTCGAGCAGTACTTC. Its protein is CASSLSGHPFEQYF.

This clonotype has a count of ten or more. The gene calls are TRBV5-1 and TRBJ2-7; 10 positions agree with TRBD2. This CDR3 has 15 residues. Germline V lookup: CDR1 SGHRS, CDR2 YFSETQ. With 0 bases clipped from V and 3 bases from J, the junction kept 3 bases outside the gene matches. The CDR3 bases are TGCGCCAGCAGCTTGGAGCCTAGCGGGAGCTACGAGCAGTACTTC. Its translation: CASSLEPSGSYEQYF.

This clonotype was counted at least ten times. The V and J genes are TRBV7-3 and TRBJ2-1, with 11 bases aligning to TRBD2. V shed 1 base, J shed 5 bases, and the junction held 1 base outside the gene matches. The CDR3 contains 15 residues. The germline CDR1 and CDR2 sequences are SGHTA and FQGTGA. In DNA, the CDR3 is TGTGCCAGCAGCTTAATGGGACTAGCGGACAATGAGCAGTTCTTC. It is translated as CASSLMGLADNEQFF.

This clonotype was observed at least ten times. This chain links TRBV18 with TRBJ2-2, with D uncertain. This CDR3 is built from 15 residues. Trimming removed 6 bases at V and 0 bases at J, with 11 bases between. Germline CDR1 reads KGHSH; CDR2 reads LQKENI. The CDR3 DNA follows: TGTGCCAGCTCGAGACGGGCCCCGAACACCGGGGAGCTGTTTTTT. This sequence encodes CASSRRAPNTGELFF.

This clonotype was seen many times. CDR3 nucleotide sequence: TGTGCCAGCAGCCAAGAGAGGGACACAGATACGCAGTATTTT. Protein: CASSQERDTDTQYF. The rearrangement uses TRBV4-2 and TRBJ2-3, with TRBD2 as a possible D gene (5 bases). The CDR3 is made up of 14 amino acids. Germline values: CDR1 LGHNA, CDR2 YNFKEQ. The V end lost 0 bases, the J end lost 2 bases, and 6 bases lay between the germline ends.

This clonotype was observed a few times. CDR3 protein: CASSLAHRNLDTQYF. In DNA, the CDR3 is TGTGCCAGCAGCTTAGCCCATCGGAATCTGGATACGCAGTATTTT. The V and J genes are TRBV7-2 and TRBJ2-3; D remains unclear. With 0 bases removed from V and 6 bases from J, the gap between germline ends came to 13 bases. CDR3 size: 15 residues. Germline CDR1 reads SGHTA; CDR2 reads FQGNSA. The full variable domain, with the rest looked up from reference TRBV7-2 and TRBJ2-3, is GAGVSQSPSNKVTEKGKDVELRCDPISGHTALYWYRQSLGQGLEFLIYFQGNSAPDKSGLPSDRFSAERTGGSVSTLTIQRTQQEDSAVYLCASSLAHRNLDTQYFGPGTRLTVL.

This clonotype has only a few counts. The chain carries TRBV20-1 and TRBJ2-1; TRBD2 matches at 7 bases. V was clipped by 0 bases and J by 6 bases; unmatched bases: 11. The CDR3 consists of 16 residues. Germline V gene sequence: CDR1 DFQATT, CDR2 SNEGSKA (reference sequence). The CDR3 DNA is TGCAGTGCTAGAGATCAGCGACTAGCCCGCGGCAATGAGCAGTTCTTC. The encoded protein is CSARDQRLARGNEQFF.

The sample holds one count of this clonotype. The chain couples TRBV28 to TRBJ1-2, with D unclear. The V end lost 2 bases, the J end lost 3 bases, and 4 bases lay between the germline ends. The length of the CDR3 is 12 residues. Germline CDR1 MDHEN, CDR2 SYDVKM. CDR3: CASSLMDYGYTF. In DNA form, the CDR3 reads TGTGCCAGCAGTTTAATGGACTATGGCTACACCTTC.

This clonotype was counted between two and nine times. This rearrangement joins TRBV10-3 to TRBJ2-7; 12 bases fit TRBD2. Unmatched junction bases numbered 5, after V lost 4 bases and J lost 7 bases. The germline gives CDR1 ENHRY, CDR2 SYGVKD. This CDR3 has 14 residues. This CDR3 reads CAISAVTSGSEQYF. In DNA form, the CDR3 reads TGTGCCATCAGTGCAGTGACTAGCGGGAGTGAGCAGTACTTC.

This chain links TRBV6-2 or TRBV6-3 with TRBJ2-7; 9 bases align to TRBD2. The germline gives CDR1 MNHEY, CDR2 SVGEGT. The junction had 4 bases not matched to a gene; V was cut back by 7 bases and J by 0 bases. The CDR3 contains 14 residues. DNA for the CDR3: TGTGCCAGCACCCGACTAGCGGACTCCTACGAGCAGTACTTC. This sequence encodes CASTRLADSYEQYF.

This clonotype was observed a handful of times. This sequence joins TRBV28 and TRBJ2-7, with TRBD1 matching 8 bases. Per the germline V gene, CDR1 is MDHEN and CDR2 is SYDVKM. This CDR3 region has 11 residues. The CDR3, as DNA: TGTGCCAGCAGCAAACAGGGACAGGCACAAGTC. It translates to CASSKQGQAQV.

This clonotype was seen more than once but under ten times. V usage is TRBV27 and J usage is TRBJ2-7; 7 nucleotides line up with TRBD2. The germline gives CDR1 MNHEY, CDR2 SMNVEV (reference sequence). The ends lost 2 bases at V and 1 base at J; junction bases unmatched: 2. The CDR3 spans 14 residues. DNA for the CDR3: TGTGCCAGCAGTTTAACTAGCGTTTCCTACGAGCAGTACTTC. It specifies CASSLTSVSYEQYF.